This T cell receptor beta chain appears in the sequencing data of a study of cytomegalovirus exposure and HLA in healthy donors. The wider study: Approximately 85 million unique TCRs from HLA-typed donors were held in an early data release. General study points: As a later analysis revealed, most CMV-associated TCR beta chains appeared HLA-restricted. A highly shared variant cluster was judged a likely technical artifact.

With respect to this clone: The antigen remains undetermined.

This CDR3 comprises 15 residues. Trimming removed 10 bases from V and 2 bases from J; junction bases left unmatched: 11. CDR1 is ENHRY, CDR2 SYGVKD, per germline. 60 Vbeta and 13 Jbeta primers were used in PCR. Sequenced by immunoSEQ multiplex PCR; TCRdb stores in-frame clones only, minus some. The sample records roughly 170,000 clones, 80% being singletons. This TCR came from a man under 40 in good health and CMV-seronegative. This sequence joins TRBV10-3 and TRBJ1-2; 9 bases align to TRBD1. Sequencing was done on a sample of PBMCs. Written as DNA, the CDR3 is TGTGCCACCCTAGTCCGGGACAGGGTGAACTATGGCTACACCTTC. It is translated as CATLVRDRVNYGYTF.